Presented here are 24 T cell receptor beta chains from one specimen sequenced in a study of response to subunit inactivated influenza vaccine (dated by TCRdb to the late 2010s). Library prep was done by RT-PCR. Sequenced using an Illumina HiSeq 2500. Using fastp trimming at Q25 and MiXCR clonotype assembly, TCRdb reanalyzed the public sequencing data and kept in-frame beta chains. Under each unique CDR3 protein, matching rows form one entry showing the most common genes and DNA. The sample table records 860,000 or so distinct CDR3 sequences; 21% of these occur just once. The top ten clones comprise roughly a tenth of the sample. The sample in question was PBMCs from blood, obtained more than 4 days after vaccination. Receptors originate from a man between 50 and 59 years old who received an inactivated influenza vaccine. Donor details come from another sample of the same person, matched by shared clones.

The chain couples TRBV28 to TRBJ2-5; 10 nucleotides align to TRBD2. V shed 4 bases and J 4 bases; nucleotides not matched to a gene: 6. This CDR3 is 15 amino acids long. The germline V gene has CDR1 MDHEN and CDR2 SYDVKM. The CDR3 loop is CASSSSGSTSETQYF. The CDR3 DNA reads as TGTGCCAGCAGTTCTAGCGGGAGTACTTCAGAGACCCAGTACTTC.

This clonotype was picked up a small number of times. The chain links TRBV10-3 to TRBJ2-1; 10 bases line up with TRBD1. The germline CDR1 and CDR2 sequences are ENHRY and SYGVKD. The length of the CDR3 is 15 residues. V trimming: 6 bases; J trimming: 2 bases; junction bases outside the gene matches: 4. The chain's CDR3 is CAIRETGGPYNEQFF. For the CDR3, the DNA is TGTGCCATCAGAGAGACAGGGGGCCCCTACAATGAGCAGTTCTTC.

The sample holds a few counts of this clonotype. J is TRBJ2-1 and V is TRBV7-9; TRBD1 agrees at 9 bases. CDR1 SEHNR and CDR2 FQNEAQ come from the germline V gene (reference sequence). With V trimmed by 5 bases and J by 8 bases, 13 bases remained unmatched. The CDR3 is made up of 16 amino acids. CDR3 in DNA: TGTGCCAGCAGCCTGGTCCCCGCGACAGGGGGTGATGAGCAGTTCTTC. Protein product: CASSLVPATGGDEQFF.

This sequence joins TRBV6-2 or TRBV6-3 and TRBJ2-1, with 10 bases matching TRBD2. Germline V gene lookup returns CDR1 MNHEY and CDR2 SVGEGT. The CDR3 is 17 residues long. The V and J ends lost 0 bases and 5 bases, in that order; junction bases with no gene match: 7. The CDR3 protein is CASSYSSGLAANNEQFF. Here the CDR3 DNA reads TGTGCCAGCAGTTACTCGAGTGGACTAGCGGCCAACAATGAGCAGTTCTTC.

This clonotype occurred many times. V gene TRBV20-1 combines with J gene TRBJ2-5, with TRBD1 matching 8 bases. CDR1 is DFQATT and CDR2 is SNEGSKA in the germline V gene (reference sequence). Germline trimming cut 5 bases from V and 6 bases from J; bases unmatched to any gene: 5. The CDR3 is 12 residues long. CDR3 residues: CSAHRGSKTQYF. CDR3 sequence (DNA): TGCAGTGCTCACAGGGGGAGTAAGACCCAGTACTTC.

The rearrangement uses TRBV10-3 and TRBJ2-5; the D gene is possibly TRBD2 (6 bases). There are 15 residues in the CDR3. Trimming left V 0 bases short and J 1 base short, with 9 bases between. CDR1 is ENHRY and CDR2 is SYGVKD in the germline V gene. DNA of the CDR3: TGTGCCATCAGTGAGTCGGACTACAGCCAAGAGACCCAGTACTTC. This sequence encodes CAISESDYSQETQYF.

In nucleotides, the CDR3 is TGTGCCAGCTCACCCTTCGGGGAGGACAGCTACACTGAAGCTTTCTTT. Its translation: CASSPFGEDSYTEAFF. This chain links TRBV18 with TRBJ1-1; D may be TRBD1 (6 bases). The CDR3 is 16 residues long. The V and J ends lost 3 bases and 3 bases respectively, with 17 bases between them. The germline CDR1 and CDR2 sequences are KGHSH and LQKENI.

In its sample, this clonotype was seen many times. The V and J genes are TRBV4-3 and TRBJ2-7; 9 positions match TRBD2. The J segment lost 7 bases and the V segment lost 0 bases, leaving 7 bases of the junction unmatched. The CDR3 spans 15 residues. The germline V gene encodes CDR1 LGHNA and CDR2 YSLEER. CDR3 sequence: CASSQEPSGTGEQYF. CDR3 DNA sequence: TGCGCCAGCAGCCAAGAACCTAGCGGGACGGGGGAGCAGTACTTC.

This clonotype was found many times. The V gene is TRBV29-1, the J gene TRBJ2-1, with D perhaps matching TRBD2 (6 bases). From germline, CDR1 is SQVTM and CDR2 ANQGSEA. The length of the CDR3 is 15 residues. V lost 4 bases and J 0 bases, leaving 13 bases between the germline ends. The CDR3: CSVVPAEGSYNEQFF. The CDR3 nucleotides are TGCAGCGTTGTTCCAGCGGAGGGCTCCTACAATGAGCAGTTCTTC.

This chain joins TRBV13 and TRBJ1-2, with D unresolved. V lost 6 bases, J lost 4 bases, and 18 bases lay in between. The V gene's germline CDR1 is PRHDT and CDR2 FYEKMQ (reference sequence). The length of the CDR3 is 15 residues. CDR3 nucleotide sequence: TGTGCCAGCAGATGGGGAGGCCCGGGGAGCTATGGCTACACCTTC. It is translated as CASRWGGPGSYGYTF.

The chain has TRBV7-3 and TRBJ2-2, with TRBD1 matching 8 bases. V dropped 5 bases and J dropped 1; count of bases not matched to a gene: 3. The CDR3 consists of 15 residues. Germline V gives CDR1 SGHTA, CDR2 FQGTGA. The CDR3 coding sequence is TGTGCCAGCAGCCCGGACAGGGAGAACACCGGGGAGCTGTTTTTT. This sequence encodes CASSPDRENTGELFF.

This rearrangement joins TRBV20-1 to TRBJ2-1; TRBD1 might be the D (6 bases). V was pared by 6 bases and J by 5 bases, with 14 bases between. The germline gives CDR1 DFQATT, CDR2 SNEGSKA (reference sequence). The CDR3 has 13 residues. This CDR3 reads CSAPLSGDNEQFF. CDR3 sequence (DNA): TGCAGTGCCCCCCTATCAGGGGACAATGAGCAGTTCTTC.

V and J are TRBV7-6 and TRBJ2-3; the D gene is possibly TRBD2 (5 bases). Germline values: CDR1 SGHVS, CDR2 FNYEAQ. V was trimmed by 3 bases and J by 0 bases, leaving 10 bases between them. The CDR3 extends over 15 amino acids. The CDR3: CASSFYPGSTDTQYF. The CDR3, as DNA: TGTGCCAGCAGCTTTTATCCGGGAAGCACAGATACGCAGTATTTT.

This clonotype was detected a few times. The chain combines TRBV6-1 with TRBJ2-5; TRBD1 or TRBD2 may be the D gene (5 bases each). The germline V and J ends were trimmed by 6 bases and 5 bases, with 16 bases remaining between them. This CDR3 is 14 amino acids long. Germline V gene lookup returns CDR1 MNHNS and CDR2 SASEGT. The CDR3 is CASRSLPGAETQYF. CDR3 nucleotides: TGTGCCAGCAGATCCCTCCCCGGGGCGGAGACCCAGTACTTC.

The V gene is TRBV4-1, the J gene TRBJ1-2, with a tentative D call TRBD1 (6 bases). This CDR3 has 16 residues. Trimming pared 0 bases from V and 4 bases from J, leaving 15 bases between. From germline, CDR1 is MGHRA and CDR2 YSYEKL. The CDR3 reads CASSQEGPGVGYGYTF. As DNA, the CDR3 is TGCGCCAGCAGCCAAGAGGGGCCAGGGGTTGGCTATGGCTACACCTTC.

The table lists this clonotype with many counts. CDR3 residues: CASSLELWDRGDKTQYF. CDR3 bases: TGTGCCAGCAGTCTCGAATTATGGGACAGGGGCGACAAGACCCAGTACTTC. The rearrangement joins TRBV28 to TRBJ2-5, with TRBD1 matching 10 bases. This CDR3 contains 17 residues. After removal of 5 bases from V and 6 bases from J, the junction contained 15 bases not matched to a gene. Germline V CDR1 and CDR2: MDHEN, SYDVKM.

The chain has TRBV2 and TRBJ1-2, with D possibly TRBD1 on 6 matching bases. V was shortened by 7 bases and J by 2 bases, with 17 bases between the two germline ends. The CDR3 has 15 residues. Germline V lookup: CDR1 SNHLY, CDR2 FYNNEI. The CDR3 is CASTHGTRNNYGYTF. For the CDR3, the DNA is TGTGCCAGCACCCACGGGACACGCAACAACTATGGCTACACCTTC.

V and J are TRBV5-5 and TRBJ2-7, with D possibly being TRBD2 (5 bases). The length of the CDR3 is 17 residues. Trimming removed 4 bases at V and 2 bases at J, with 22 bases between. The germline V gene has CDR1 SGHKS and CDR2 YYEKEE (reference sequence). CDR3 region: CASSEGAASWVPYEQYF. The CDR3 DNA sequence: TGTGCCAGCAGCGAGGGAGCCGCAAGCTGGGTCCCCTACGAGCAGTACTTC.

The chain employs TRBV11-2 and TRBJ2-6; 8 bases line up with TRBD1. J lost 0 bases, V lost 1 base, and 5 bases had no gene match. Per the germline V gene, CDR1 is SGHAT and CDR2 is FQNNGV. The CDR3 sequence is 18 residues long. CDR3 in amino acids: CASSLGQGRISGANVLTF. The CDR3 nucleotides are TGTGCCAGCAGCTTAGGACAGGGGCGAATCTCTGGGGCCAACGTCCTGACTTTC.

The V and J genes are TRBV20-1 and TRBJ2-7, with 11 nucleotides matching TRBD2. V gave up 1 base and J gave up 6 bases; unmatched junction bases: 11. The CDR3 loop spans 16 amino acids. Germline CDR1 is DFQATT and CDR2 is SNEGSKA (reference sequence). CDR3 coding DNA: TGCAGTGCTAGAGGGTTAGCGGGAGGGCGATTTGGCGAGCAGTACTTC. Translation gives CSARGLAGGRFGEQYF.

The rearrangement joins TRBV20-1 to TRBJ2-3, with D possibly matching TRBD1 (6 bases). Germline V gene sequence: CDR1 DFQATT, CDR2 SNEGSKA (reference sequence). Deletions cut 0 bases from V and 1 base from J, with 17 bases between. This CDR3 has 17 residues. In nucleotides, the CDR3 is TGCAGTGCTAGAGATACAGGGACACCCTTTCGCACAGATACGCAGTATTTT. Translation: CSARDTGTPFRTDTQYF.

This clonotype was found many times. The genes are TRBV6-5 and TRBJ1-3; the D is unclear. Germline values: CDR1 MNHEY, CDR2 SVGAGI. This CDR3 is 14 amino acids long. The ends were cut back, 0 bases at V and 0 bases at J, with 3 bases in the middle. The CDR3, as DNA: TGTGCCAGCAGTTACTCGGGCTCTGGAAACACCATATATTTT. It specifies CASSYSGSGNTIYF.

The chain couples TRBV5-1 to TRBJ2-6; D is perhaps TRBD2 (5 bases). The germline gives CDR1 SGHRS, CDR2 YFSETQ. The CDR3 has 16 residues. V dropped 0 bases and J dropped 3 bases, with 10 bases sitting between them. The CDR3 region is CASSLAGYSGANVLTF. CDR3 DNA sequence: TGCGCCAGCAGCTTGGCGGGGTACAGTGGGGCCAACGTCCTGACTTTC.

This clonotype appeared a few times. The chain couples TRBV28 to TRBJ2-1, with 9 bases identical to TRBD1. Germline V CDR1 and CDR2: MDHEN, SYDVKM. V gave up 6 bases and J gave up 7 bases; unmatched junction bases: 13. The CDR3 is made up of 16 amino acids. The CDR3 coding sequence is TGTGCCAGCAGCCTACCACCGGGACAGGGTGCGAATGAGCAGTTCTTC. It yields the protein CASSLPPGQGANEQFF.